The rows below give T cell receptor beta chains drawn from one sample of a study of T cell responses to AZD1222 COVID-19 vaccine. Libraries were prepared by immunoSEQ multiplex PCR; TCRdb keeps only in-frame clonotypes and omits some of them. The table includes about 150,000 clones, nearly 90% detected once. Material: peripheral blood, obtained on day 0 of AZD1222 vaccination. The receptor source for this set is an adult in good health. Both conserved end residues are part of each CDR3. The order of the fields is clone size, D gene, J gene, V gene, CDR3 DNA, CDR3 protein. A D gene is named only where the DNA matches it firmly. Clone size, where shown, is once, few, many, or a class for clones that have expanded.

clone_size: .; d_call: .; j_call: TRBJ1-4; v_call: TRBV7-9; cdr3_nt: TGTGCCAGCAGCCCGATGAGGTCAACTAATGAAAAACTGTTTTTT; cdr3_aa: CASSPMRSTNEKLFF
clone_size: .; d_call: .; j_call: TRBJ1-6; v_call: TRBV21-1; cdr3_nt: TGTGCCAGCAGCAGTAAACCCCTCCACTTT; cdr3_aa: CASSSKPLHF
clone_size: .; d_call: .; j_call: TRBJ1-2; v_call: TRBV10-3; cdr3_nt: TGTGCCATCTCTCCGGGGGTATCCTATGGCTACACCTTC; cdr3_aa: CAISPGVSYGYTF
clone_size: .; d_call: TRBD1; j_call: TRBJ2-7; v_call: TRBV15; cdr3_nt: TGTGCCACCAGCTCGAGGACAGGCTCCTACGAGCAGTACTTC; cdr3_aa: CATSSRTGSYEQYF
clone_size: .; d_call: .; j_call: TRBJ2-1; v_call: TRBV7-2; cdr3_nt: TGTGCCAGCAGCTTAGGACAGCCCAATGAGCAGTTCTTC; cdr3_aa: CASSLGQPNEQFF
clone_size: .; d_call: .; j_call: TRBJ2-7; v_call: TRBV24-1; cdr3_nt: TGTGCCACCAGTGATCCACGGGACACCTCCTACGAGCAGTACTTC; cdr3_aa: CATSDPRDTSYEQYF
clone_size: .; d_call: .; j_call: TRBJ2-7; v_call: TRBV28; cdr3_nt: TGTGCCAGCAGTGAATGGGACCGTGACTACGAGCAGTACTTC; cdr3_aa: CASSEWDRDYEQYF
clone_size: .; d_call: .; j_call: TRBJ1-2; v_call: TRBV6-1; cdr3_nt: TGTGCCAGCAGTGAACTCAGGGATGGCTACACCTTC; cdr3_aa: CASSELRDGYTF
clone_size: .; d_call: .; j_call: TRBJ1-6; v_call: TRBV2; cdr3_nt: TGTGCCAGCAGTTACGATCGGGATAATTCACCCCTCCACTTT; cdr3_aa: CASSYDRDNSPLHF
clone_size: .; d_call: TRBD1; j_call: TRBJ1-2; v_call: TRBV18; cdr3_nt: TGTGCCAGCTCACCCCAGGGGGCCGACTATGGCTACACCTTC; cdr3_aa: CASSPQGADYGYTF
clone_size: .; d_call: .; j_call: TRBJ1-6; v_call: TRBV5-1; cdr3_nt: TGCGCCAGCAGCTTGGACTCCTATAATTCACCCCTCCACTTT; cdr3_aa: CASSLDSYNSPLHF
clone_size: .; d_call: .; j_call: TRBJ1-4; v_call: TRBV28; cdr3_nt: TGTGCCAGCAGTTTACTGTCCAGGGGTCTGGAAGAAAAACTGTTTTTT; cdr3_aa: CASSLLSRGLEEKLFF
clone_size: .; d_call: TRBD1; j_call: TRBJ1-2; v_call: TRBV6-2/TRBV6-3; cdr3_nt: TGTGCCAGCAGTTACTCAAGGGACAGGGTTGATGGCTACACCTTC; cdr3_aa: CASSYSRDRVDGYTF
clone_size: .; d_call: .; j_call: TRBJ2-7; v_call: TRBV2; cdr3_nt: TGTGCCAGCAGTCCAAGGGGGGGGCCCTCCTACGAGCAGTACTTC; cdr3_aa: CASSPRGGPSYEQYF
clone_size: .; d_call: .; j_call: TRBJ1-4; v_call: TRBV30; cdr3_nt: TGTGCCTGGAGTGCTTTACCGGGGGGGAGTCATGAAAAACTGTTTTTT; cdr3_aa: CAWSALPGGSHEKLFF
clone_size: .; d_call: .; j_call: TRBJ2-1; v_call: TRBV18; cdr3_nt: TGTGCCAGCTCACAAGACAGCTACAATGAGCAGTTCTTC; cdr3_aa: CASSQDSYNEQFF
clone_size: once; d_call: .; j_call: TRBJ2-4; v_call: TRBV29-1; cdr3_nt: TGCAGCGTTGAGGATATAGCCAAAAACATTCAGTACTTC; cdr3_aa: CSVEDIAKNIQYF
clone_size: .; d_call: .; j_call: TRBJ2-3; v_call: TRBV5-6; cdr3_nt: TGTGCCAGCAGCTTGGGGCAGGGGACCCGCACAGATACGCAGTATTTT; cdr3_aa: CASSLGQGTRTDTQYF
clone_size: .; d_call: .; j_call: TRBJ2-3; v_call: TRBV11-2; cdr3_nt: TGTGCCAGCAGCTTAAAGAACCCCCCGTATTTT; cdr3_aa: CASSLKNPPYF
clone_size: .; d_call: .; j_call: TRBJ2-1; v_call: TRBV4-1; cdr3_nt: TGCGCCAGCAGCCTGGTCGAGGGTTACAATGAGCAGTTCTTC; cdr3_aa: CASSLVEGYNEQFF
clone_size: .; d_call: TRBD1; j_call: TRBJ2-4; v_call: TRBV11-2; cdr3_nt: TGTGCCAGCAACCGGACAGGGGGATCCAAAAACATTCAGTACTTC; cdr3_aa: CASNRTGGSKNIQYF
clone_size: .; d_call: .; j_call: TRBJ1-1; v_call: TRBV12-3/TRBV12-4; cdr3_nt: TGTGCCAGCCAGGGACCGACGGCCACTGAAGCTTTCTTT; cdr3_aa: CASQGPTATEAFF
clone_size: .; d_call: TRBD1; j_call: TRBJ1-1; v_call: TRBV7-6; cdr3_nt: TGTGCCAGCAGCTGGGGACAGGGTAATTGGGCTGAAGCTTTCTTT; cdr3_aa: CASSWGQGNWAEAFF
clone_size: .; d_call: .; j_call: TRBJ1-4; v_call: TRBV6-2/TRBV6-3; cdr3_nt: TGTGCCAGCAGTCCGACCGGGGGGCCTAATGAAAAACTGTTTTTT; cdr3_aa: CASSPTGGPNEKLFF
clone_size: .; d_call: .; j_call: TRBJ1-1; v_call: TRBV28; cdr3_nt: TGTGCCAGCAATGGGAGAGAGACTGAAGCTTTCTTT; cdr3_aa: CASNGRETEAFF
clone_size: .; d_call: TRBD1; j_call: TRBJ1-5; v_call: TRBV5-1; cdr3_nt: TGCGCCAGCAGCCCCTGGACAGGGAGGAATCAGCCCCAGCATTTT; cdr3_aa: CASSPWTGRNQPQHF
clone_size: .; d_call: TRBD1; j_call: TRBJ1-1; v_call: TRBV19; cdr3_nt: TGTGCCAGCCAGATAGGTACAGGGGCCACTGAAGCTTTCTTT; cdr3_aa: CASQIGTGATEAFF
clone_size: .; d_call: .; j_call: TRBJ2-3; v_call: TRBV24-1; cdr3_nt: TGTGCCACCAGTGGGAAGCTTACCACAGATACGCAGTATTTT; cdr3_aa: CATSGKLTTDTQYF
clone_size: .; d_call: .; j_call: TRBJ2-7; v_call: TRBV2; cdr3_nt: TGTGCCAGCAGCAGGGACTGGTCCTACGAGCAGTACTTC; cdr3_aa: CASSRDWSYEQYF
clone_size: few; d_call: TRBD1; j_call: TRBJ2-7; v_call: TRBV20-1; cdr3_nt: TGCAGTGCTAGTCCCCTCCTGGGACAGAGAACGATCGAGCAGTACTTC; cdr3_aa: CSASPLLGQRTIEQYF
clone_size: .; d_call: .; j_call: TRBJ1-1; v_call: TRBV2; cdr3_nt: TGTGCCAGCAGTGAGCTAGGGAGGGCTGAAGCTTTCTTT; cdr3_aa: CASSELGRAEAFF
clone_size: .; d_call: TRBD2; j_call: TRBJ2-3; v_call: TRBV7-2; cdr3_nt: TGTGCCAGCAGCTTGACTAGCGGGTTCACAGATACGCAGTATTTT; cdr3_aa: CASSLTSGFTDTQYF
clone_size: .; d_call: .; j_call: TRBJ2-7; v_call: TRBV20-1; cdr3_nt: TGCAGTGCTAGAGCCCACGAGCAGTACTTC; cdr3_aa: CSARAHEQYF
clone_size: few; d_call: TRBD2; j_call: TRBJ2-3; v_call: TRBV11-2; cdr3_nt: TGTGCCAGCAGCCCAAGAGCGGGATGGGGGACAGATACGCAGTATTTT; cdr3_aa: CASSPRAGWGTDTQYF
clone_size: .; d_call: .; j_call: TRBJ2-5; v_call: TRBV6-5; cdr3_nt: TGTGCCAGCAGTCCCACTTACCCGATCGAGACCCAGTACTTC; cdr3_aa: CASSPTYPIETQYF
clone_size: .; d_call: .; j_call: TRBJ1-1; v_call: TRBV7-9; cdr3_nt: TGTGCCAGCAGCTTACTCGCCGCTGAAGCTTTCTTT; cdr3_aa: CASSLLAAEAFF
clone_size: once; d_call: .; j_call: TRBJ2-3; v_call: TRBV5-1; cdr3_nt: TGCGCCAGCAGGAAGGACCCTGAGGATACGCAGTATTTT; cdr3_aa: CASRKDPEDTQYF
clone_size: .; d_call: .; j_call: TRBJ2-2; v_call: TRBV14; cdr3_nt: TGTGCCAGCAGCCTCGGGACGAACACCGGGGAGCTGTTTTTT; cdr3_aa: CASSLGTNTGELFF
clone_size: .; d_call: TRBD1; j_call: TRBJ1-4; v_call: TRBV2; cdr3_nt: TGTGCCAGCAGGGACAGGCGTAACGGTGAAAAACTGTTTTTT; cdr3_aa: CASRDRRNGEKLFF
clone_size: .; d_call: TRBD1; j_call: TRBJ2-7; v_call: TRBV5-4; cdr3_nt: TGTGCCAGCAGCTTGAGAAAGACAGGGGGCGCGGCCGAGCAGTACTTC; cdr3_aa: CASSLRKTGGAAEQYF
clone_size: .; d_call: .; j_call: TRBJ2-2; v_call: TRBV9; cdr3_nt: TGTGCCAGCAGCTTTAGAACCGGGACGGGGGACACCGGGGAGCTGTTTTTT; cdr3_aa: CASSFRTGTGDTGELFF
clone_size: .; d_call: TRBD1; j_call: TRBJ1-5; v_call: TRBV5-1; cdr3_nt: TGCGCCAGCAGCTTGACAGGGGCTCATAGCAATCAGCCCCAGCATTTT; cdr3_aa: CASSLTGAHSNQPQHF
clone_size: .; d_call: TRBD1; j_call: TRBJ1-5; v_call: TRBV28; cdr3_nt: TGTGCCAGCAGAGAACAGGGGTTAAGCAATCAGCCCCAGCATTTT; cdr3_aa: CASREQGLSNQPQHF
clone_size: .; d_call: .; j_call: TRBJ1-1; v_call: TRBV18; cdr3_nt: TGTGCCAGCTCACCATTAAACGTTGGCCAGACGAACACTGAAGCTTTCTTT; cdr3_aa: CASSPLNVGQTNTEAFF
clone_size: .; d_call: .; j_call: TRBJ2-2; v_call: TRBV5-1; cdr3_nt: TGCGCCAGCAGCTTGGGGACAAGAGCCGGGGAGCTGTTTTTT; cdr3_aa: CASSLGTRAGELFF